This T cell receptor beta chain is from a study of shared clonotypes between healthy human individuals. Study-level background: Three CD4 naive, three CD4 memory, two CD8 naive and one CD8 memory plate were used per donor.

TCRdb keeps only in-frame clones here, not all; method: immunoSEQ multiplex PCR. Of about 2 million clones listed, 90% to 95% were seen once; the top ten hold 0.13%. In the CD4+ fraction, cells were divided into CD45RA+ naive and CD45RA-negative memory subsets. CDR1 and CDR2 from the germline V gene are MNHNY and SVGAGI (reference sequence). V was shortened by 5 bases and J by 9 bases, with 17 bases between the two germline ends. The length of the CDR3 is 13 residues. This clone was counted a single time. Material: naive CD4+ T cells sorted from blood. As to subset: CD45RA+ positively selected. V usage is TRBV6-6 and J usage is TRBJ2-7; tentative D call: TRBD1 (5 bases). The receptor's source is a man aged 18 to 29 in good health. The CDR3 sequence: CASSPGHVPGQYF. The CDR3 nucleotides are TGTGCCAGCAGTCCCGGACACGTCCCTGGGCAGTACTTC.